This T cell receptor beta chain derives from a study of T-cell reconstitution after alpha-beta-depleted transplantation in children. General study results and limits: Expanded graft clones numbering several hundred reportedly gave rise to alpha-beta T cells about two months after transplant.

Unique molecular identifiers were used in preparing the TCRbeta library. TCRdb fed the PCR reads into MiXCR, producing one record per CDR3 protein. The table has roughly 4,500 distinct CDR3 sequences, approximately 25% seen once. Within the sample, this clonotype is medium-sized. What it binds is not known. The CDR3 covers 15 residues. V lost 2 bases and J lost 4; bases outside the gene matches: 6. Germline-derived CDR1 and CDR2 are SGHRS and YFSETQ. The rearrangement links TRBV5-1 to TRBJ2-1; 7 bases are shared with TRBD1. The sequence came from a boy under two years old who had a stem cell transplant for SCID, so the T cells may come from the graft donor. Sequenced material: PBMCs, mostly from graft donor cells, taken 60 days after TCRalphabeta/CD19-depleted stem cell transplant. The CDR3 here is CASSFRTGRYNEQFF. The CDR3 nucleotides read TGCGCCAGCAGCTTTAGGACAGGTCGTTACAATGAGCAGTTCTTC.